These T cell receptor beta chains were read from a single sample in a study of immune cell composition in non-small cell lung cancer. The data were produced by immunoSEQ multiplex PCR, yet TCRdb's version contains in-frame clones alone and is incomplete. Of about 3,100 clones listed, more than 70% are singletons. The sample taken for sequencing was lung tumor tissue. All receptors come from a human donor with non-small cell lung cancer. The CDR3 runs from the conserved cysteine through the conserved F or W. The order of the fields is V gene, J gene, clone size, D gene, CDR3 DNA, CDR3 protein. The D gene is left open where the match is weak. The listing skips clone size in some rows; elsewhere it reads once, few, many or a size class.

v_call: TRBV7-2
j_call: TRBJ1-1
clone_size: -
d_call: -
cdr3_nt: TGTGCCAGCAGCCCCGGAGGAGCGGGGAACACTGAAGCTTTCTTT
cdr3_aa: CASSPGGAGNTEAFF

v_call: TRBV9
j_call: TRBJ1-4
clone_size: -
d_call: TRBD1
cdr3_nt: TGTGCCAGCAGCCCCCTCACAGGGGATGGGGAAAAACTGTTTTTT
cdr3_aa: CASSPLTGDGEKLFF

v_call: TRBV7-9
j_call: TRBJ1-2
clone_size: -
d_call: -
cdr3_nt: TGTGCCAGCAGTTGGGACACGGCCCGAGGCTACACCTTC
cdr3_aa: CASSWDTARGYTF

v_call: TRBV28
j_call: TRBJ1-1
clone_size: -
d_call: -
cdr3_nt: TGTGCCAGCAGTTTATTTGGTGGGCCTGGGGAAGCTTTCTTT
cdr3_aa: CASSLFGGPGEAFF

v_call: TRBV2
j_call: TRBJ2-6
clone_size: -
d_call: -
cdr3_nt: TGTGCCAGCAGCGAAGTGGCGGCTCAAAGCGTCCTGACTTTC
cdr3_aa: CASSEVAAQSVLTF

v_call: TRBV27
j_call: TRBJ2-1
clone_size: -
d_call: TRBD2
cdr3_nt: TGTGCCAGCAGTTTATGGACTAGCGGGAGTGGAGATGAGCAGTTCTTC
cdr3_aa: CASSLWTSGSGDEQFF

v_call: TRBV19
j_call: TRBJ1-1
clone_size: once
d_call: -
cdr3_nt: TGTGCCAGTAGTGGTGTGGGGGGGATAGCTGAAGCTTTCTTT
cdr3_aa: CASSGVGGIAEAFF

v_call: TRBV5-1
j_call: TRBJ2-1
clone_size: -
d_call: TRBD2
cdr3_nt: TGCGCCAGCAGCTTGGCCGGGTGGGCTAGCGGGAGCCCAACAAATGAGCAGTTCTTC
cdr3_aa: CASSLAGWASGSPTNEQFF

v_call: TRBV6-5
j_call: TRBJ1-2
clone_size: -
d_call: -
cdr3_nt: TGTGCCAGCAACCGGGCGGGAGGAGGCTACACCTTC
cdr3_aa: CASNRAGGGYTF

v_call: TRBV4-1
j_call: TRBJ2-7
clone_size: -
d_call: -
cdr3_nt: TGCGCCAGCAGCAGGACAGACTCCTACGAGCAGTACTTC
cdr3_aa: CASSRTDSYEQYF

v_call: TRBV11-3
j_call: TRBJ2-1
clone_size: once
d_call: TRBD1
cdr3_nt: TGTGCCAGCAGCTTAGGGGGACAGGGGGCAAACAATGAGCAGTTCTTC
cdr3_aa: CASSLGGQGANNEQFF

v_call: TRBV6-6
j_call: TRBJ2-7
clone_size: -
d_call: TRBD1
cdr3_nt: TGTGCCAGCAGTGGGACAGGGGGTTACGAGCAGTACTTC
cdr3_aa: CASSGTGGYEQYF

v_call: TRBV6-6
j_call: TRBJ2-5
clone_size: -
d_call: -
cdr3_nt: TGTGCCAGCCATCAGGGTACCCAAGAGACCCAGTACTTC
cdr3_aa: CASHQGTQETQYF

v_call: TRBV2
j_call: TRBJ1-1
clone_size: -
d_call: -
cdr3_nt: TGTGCCAGCAGAGCTGAACCGGGACTGATAGACACTGAAGCTTTCTTT
cdr3_aa: CASRAEPGLIDTEAFF

v_call: TRBV2
j_call: TRBJ1-5
clone_size: -
d_call: TRBD1
cdr3_nt: TGTGCCAGCAGTTCGGACAGGGGGTTTCAGCCCCAGCATTTT
cdr3_aa: CASSSDRGFQPQHF

v_call: TRBV4-2
j_call: TRBJ1-1
clone_size: few
d_call: TRBD1
cdr3_nt: TGTGCCAGCAGGCCGGGGGGGACAGGGGCCGACACTGAAGCTTTCTTT
cdr3_aa: CASRPGGTGADTEAFF

v_call: TRBV5-1
j_call: TRBJ1-1
clone_size: -
d_call: -
cdr3_nt: TGCGCCAGCAGCCGTACTGGAGGGTGGAACACTGAAGCTTTCTTT
cdr3_aa: CASSRTGGWNTEAFF

v_call: TRBV7-2
j_call: TRBJ2-7
clone_size: -
d_call: -
cdr3_nt: TGTGCCAGCAGCTTAGGGGTTGGACATTTTCCCTACGAGCAGTACTTC
cdr3_aa: CASSLGVGHFPYEQYF

v_call: TRBV6-5
j_call: TRBJ1-1
clone_size: once
d_call: -
cdr3_nt: TGTGCCAGCAGTTACAGACAGAGAGGCGGTGAAGCTTTCTTT
cdr3_aa: CASSYRQRGGEAFF

v_call: TRBV11-3
j_call: TRBJ2-3
clone_size: -
d_call: -
cdr3_nt: TGTGCCAGCAGCTTAGTCCGGACAGGAGGGTACACAGATACGCAGTATTTT
cdr3_aa: CASSLVRTGGYTDTQYF

v_call: TRBV19
j_call: TRBJ2-7
clone_size: -
d_call: -
cdr3_nt: TGTGCCAGTAGTATAGTAGCGGGACAGTACGAGCAGTACTTC
cdr3_aa: CASSIVAGQYEQYF

v_call: TRBV6-6
j_call: TRBJ2-2
clone_size: -
d_call: TRBD2
cdr3_nt: TGTGCCAGCAGGCGAGCGGGAGAGAACACCGGGGAGCTGTTTTTT
cdr3_aa: CASRRAGENTGELFF

v_call: TRBV15
j_call: TRBJ2-2
clone_size: -
d_call: -
cdr3_nt: TGTGCCACCAGCAACGGCGGGGAGCTGTTTTTT
cdr3_aa: CATSNGGELFF

v_call: TRBV5-6
j_call: TRBJ2-3
clone_size: -
d_call: TRBD2
cdr3_nt: TGTGCCAGCAGAAAGCGGGGCTCTAGCACAGATACGCAGTATTTT
cdr3_aa: CASRKRGSSTDTQYF

v_call: TRBV29-1
j_call: TRBJ2-5
clone_size: -
d_call: -
cdr3_nt: TGCAGCGTTGTTGTGGCTAACGGGAGCCAAGAGACCCAGTACTTC
cdr3_aa: CSVVVANGSQETQYF

v_call: TRBV11-3
j_call: TRBJ1-2
clone_size: few
d_call: TRBD1
cdr3_nt: TGTGCCAGCAGCCCACGGACAGGGAAGGGAGACTATGGCTACACCTTC
cdr3_aa: CASSPRTGKGDYGYTF

v_call: TRBV11-3
j_call: TRBJ1-1
clone_size: -
d_call: TRBD1
cdr3_nt: TGTGCCAGCAGCTCCGGACAGGGAGGTTTGAACACTGAAGCTTTCTTT
cdr3_aa: CASSSGQGGLNTEAFF

v_call: TRBV5-4
j_call: TRBJ1-2
clone_size: -
d_call: -
cdr3_nt: TGTGCCAGCAGCTTGTCTTCCGGTAATGGCTACACCTTC
cdr3_aa: CASSLSSGNGYTF

v_call: TRBV2
j_call: TRBJ1-1
clone_size: -
d_call: -
cdr3_nt: TGTGCCAGCAGTGAACAGCGGAACACTGAAGCTTTCTTT
cdr3_aa: CASSEQRNTEAFF

v_call: TRBV9
j_call: TRBJ2-3
clone_size: -
d_call: -
cdr3_nt: TGTGCCAGCAGCGTAGGGCGGGGGCCCGGAGATACGCAGTATTTT
cdr3_aa: CASSVGRGPGDTQYF

v_call: TRBV19
j_call: TRBJ1-2
clone_size: -
d_call: -
cdr3_nt: TGTGCCAGTAGGCCTACCGGGTGGGGCTCTGATGGCTACACCTTC
cdr3_aa: CASRPTGWGSDGYTF

v_call: TRBV28
j_call: TRBJ2-2
clone_size: once
d_call: TRBD1
cdr3_nt: TGTGCCAGCAGTTTAGTCGGGACTGATCGGGACAGGGGCACCGGGGAGCTGTTTTTT
cdr3_aa: CASSLVGTDRDRGTGELFF

v_call: TRBV5-1
j_call: TRBJ2-3
clone_size: once
d_call: -
cdr3_nt: TGCGCCAGCAGCGGAGCAAGTGGCACAGATACGCAGTATTTT
cdr3_aa: CASSGASGTDTQYF

v_call: TRBV2
j_call: TRBJ1-5
clone_size: -
d_call: TRBD1
cdr3_nt: TGTGCCAGCAGTGAATGGGGACAGCTCAATCAGCCCCAGCATTTT
cdr3_aa: CASSEWGQLNQPQHF

v_call: TRBV6-6
j_call: TRBJ2-2
clone_size: -
d_call: TRBD1
cdr3_nt: TGTGCCAGCAGTCCGCCGACAGGGTTCGCCGGGGAGCTGTTTTTT
cdr3_aa: CASSPPTGFAGELFF

v_call: TRBV5-1
j_call: TRBJ2-1
clone_size: -
d_call: TRBD1
cdr3_nt: TGCGCCAGCAGCTTGGCCAGAGGGACAGGGGCCAACAATGAGCAGTTCTTC
cdr3_aa: CASSLARGTGANNEQFF

v_call: TRBV7-9
j_call: TRBJ1-2
clone_size: -
d_call: TRBD1
cdr3_nt: TGTGCCAGCAGCCCGACAGGGTTCTATGGCTACACCTTC
cdr3_aa: CASSPTGFYGYTF